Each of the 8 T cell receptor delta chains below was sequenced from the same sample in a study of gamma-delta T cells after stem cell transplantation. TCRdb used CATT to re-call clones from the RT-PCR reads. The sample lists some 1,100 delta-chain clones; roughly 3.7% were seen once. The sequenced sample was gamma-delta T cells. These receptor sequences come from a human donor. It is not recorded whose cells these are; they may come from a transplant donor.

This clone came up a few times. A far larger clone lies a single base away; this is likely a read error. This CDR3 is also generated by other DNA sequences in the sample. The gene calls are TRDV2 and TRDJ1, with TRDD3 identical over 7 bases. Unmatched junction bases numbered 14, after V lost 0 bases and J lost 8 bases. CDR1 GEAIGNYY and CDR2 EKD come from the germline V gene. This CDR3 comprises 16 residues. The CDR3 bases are TGTGCCTGTGACACCGTGGGGGACTGGGAAAATGACAAACTCATCTTT. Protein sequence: CACDTVGDWENDKLIF.

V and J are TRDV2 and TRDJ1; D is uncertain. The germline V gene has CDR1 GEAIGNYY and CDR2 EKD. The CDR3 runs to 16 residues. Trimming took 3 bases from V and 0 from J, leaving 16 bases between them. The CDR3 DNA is TGTGCCTGTGACCTGATCGGGCGCAGGGACACCGATAAACTCATCTTT. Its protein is CACDLIGRRDTDKLIF.

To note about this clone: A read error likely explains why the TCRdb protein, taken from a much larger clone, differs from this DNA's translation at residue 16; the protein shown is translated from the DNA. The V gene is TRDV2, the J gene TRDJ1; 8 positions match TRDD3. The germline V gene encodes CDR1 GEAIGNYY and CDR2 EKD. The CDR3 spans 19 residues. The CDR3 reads CACDTVGKLGDHNTDRLIF. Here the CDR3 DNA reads TGTGCCTGTGACACCGTAGGTAAGCTGGGGGACCATAACACCGATAGACTCATCTTT.

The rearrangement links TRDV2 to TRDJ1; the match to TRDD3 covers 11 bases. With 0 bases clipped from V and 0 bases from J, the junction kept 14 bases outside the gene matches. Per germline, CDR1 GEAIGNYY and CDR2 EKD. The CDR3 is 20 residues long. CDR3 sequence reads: CACDTAGNGLGDIYTDKLIF. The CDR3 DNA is TGTGCCTGTGACACCGCCGGGAACGGACTGGGGGATATTTACACCGATAAACTCATCTTT.

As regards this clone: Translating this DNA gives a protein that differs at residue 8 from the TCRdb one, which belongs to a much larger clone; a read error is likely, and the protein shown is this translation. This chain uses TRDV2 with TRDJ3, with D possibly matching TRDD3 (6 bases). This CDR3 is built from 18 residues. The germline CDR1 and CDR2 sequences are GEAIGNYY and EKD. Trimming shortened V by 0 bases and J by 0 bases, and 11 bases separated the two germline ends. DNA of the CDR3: TGTGCCTGTGACACCTGGGGGGGCCGCTCCTGGGACACCCGACAGATGTTTTTC. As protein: CACDTWGGRSWDTRQMFF.

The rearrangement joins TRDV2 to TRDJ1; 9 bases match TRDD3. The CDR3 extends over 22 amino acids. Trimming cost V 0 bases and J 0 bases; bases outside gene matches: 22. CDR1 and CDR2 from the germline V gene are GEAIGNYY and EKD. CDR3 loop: CACDTVSENTGGLHPYTDKLIF. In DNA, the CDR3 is TGTGCCTGTGACACCGTAAGTGAAAACACTGGGGGACTCCACCCGTACACCGATAAACTCATCTTT.

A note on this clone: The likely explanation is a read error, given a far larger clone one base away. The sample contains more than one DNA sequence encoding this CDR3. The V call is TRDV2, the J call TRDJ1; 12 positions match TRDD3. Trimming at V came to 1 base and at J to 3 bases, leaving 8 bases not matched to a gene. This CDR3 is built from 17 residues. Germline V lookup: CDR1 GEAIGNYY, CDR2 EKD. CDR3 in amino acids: CACDTLGDTGASDKLIF. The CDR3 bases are TGTGCCTGTGACACTCTGGGGGATACGGGAGCCTCCGATAAACTCATCTTT.

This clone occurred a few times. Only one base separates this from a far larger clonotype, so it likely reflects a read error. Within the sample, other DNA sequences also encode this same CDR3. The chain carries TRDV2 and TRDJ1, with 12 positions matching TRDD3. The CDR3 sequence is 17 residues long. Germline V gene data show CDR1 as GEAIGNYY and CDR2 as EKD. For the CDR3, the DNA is TGTGCCTGTGACACGGTACTGGGGGATACTTACACCGATAAGCTCATCTTT. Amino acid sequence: CACDTVLGDTYTDKLIF.